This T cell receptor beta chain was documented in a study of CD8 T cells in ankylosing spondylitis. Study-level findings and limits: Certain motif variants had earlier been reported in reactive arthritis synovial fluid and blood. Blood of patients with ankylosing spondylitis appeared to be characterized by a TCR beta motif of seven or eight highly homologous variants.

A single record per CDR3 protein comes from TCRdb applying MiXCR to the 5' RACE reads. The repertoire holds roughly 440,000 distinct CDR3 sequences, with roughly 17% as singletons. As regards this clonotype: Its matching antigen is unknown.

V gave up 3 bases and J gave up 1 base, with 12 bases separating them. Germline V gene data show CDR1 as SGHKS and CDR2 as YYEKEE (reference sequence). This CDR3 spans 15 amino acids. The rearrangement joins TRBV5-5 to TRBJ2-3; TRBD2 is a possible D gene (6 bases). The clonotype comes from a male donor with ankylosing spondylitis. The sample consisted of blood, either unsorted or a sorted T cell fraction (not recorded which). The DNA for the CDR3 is TGTGCCAGCAGCTACGACCCGGGGGGCACAGATACGCAGTATTTT. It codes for CASSYDPGGTDTQYF.